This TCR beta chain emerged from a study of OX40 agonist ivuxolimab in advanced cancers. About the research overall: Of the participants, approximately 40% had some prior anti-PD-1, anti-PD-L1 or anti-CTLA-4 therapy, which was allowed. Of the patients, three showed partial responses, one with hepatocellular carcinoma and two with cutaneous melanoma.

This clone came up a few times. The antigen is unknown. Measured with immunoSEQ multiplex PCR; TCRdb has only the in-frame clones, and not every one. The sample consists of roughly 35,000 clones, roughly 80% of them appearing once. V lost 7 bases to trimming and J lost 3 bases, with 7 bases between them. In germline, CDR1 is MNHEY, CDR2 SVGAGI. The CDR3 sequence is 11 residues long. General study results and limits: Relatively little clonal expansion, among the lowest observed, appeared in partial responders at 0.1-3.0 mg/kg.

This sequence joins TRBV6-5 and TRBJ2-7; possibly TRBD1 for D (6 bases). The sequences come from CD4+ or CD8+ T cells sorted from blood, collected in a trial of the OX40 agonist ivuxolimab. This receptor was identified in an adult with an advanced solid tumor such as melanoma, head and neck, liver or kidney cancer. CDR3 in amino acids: CASKQGYEQYF. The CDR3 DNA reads TGTGCCAGCAAACAGGGCTACGAGCAGTACTTC.